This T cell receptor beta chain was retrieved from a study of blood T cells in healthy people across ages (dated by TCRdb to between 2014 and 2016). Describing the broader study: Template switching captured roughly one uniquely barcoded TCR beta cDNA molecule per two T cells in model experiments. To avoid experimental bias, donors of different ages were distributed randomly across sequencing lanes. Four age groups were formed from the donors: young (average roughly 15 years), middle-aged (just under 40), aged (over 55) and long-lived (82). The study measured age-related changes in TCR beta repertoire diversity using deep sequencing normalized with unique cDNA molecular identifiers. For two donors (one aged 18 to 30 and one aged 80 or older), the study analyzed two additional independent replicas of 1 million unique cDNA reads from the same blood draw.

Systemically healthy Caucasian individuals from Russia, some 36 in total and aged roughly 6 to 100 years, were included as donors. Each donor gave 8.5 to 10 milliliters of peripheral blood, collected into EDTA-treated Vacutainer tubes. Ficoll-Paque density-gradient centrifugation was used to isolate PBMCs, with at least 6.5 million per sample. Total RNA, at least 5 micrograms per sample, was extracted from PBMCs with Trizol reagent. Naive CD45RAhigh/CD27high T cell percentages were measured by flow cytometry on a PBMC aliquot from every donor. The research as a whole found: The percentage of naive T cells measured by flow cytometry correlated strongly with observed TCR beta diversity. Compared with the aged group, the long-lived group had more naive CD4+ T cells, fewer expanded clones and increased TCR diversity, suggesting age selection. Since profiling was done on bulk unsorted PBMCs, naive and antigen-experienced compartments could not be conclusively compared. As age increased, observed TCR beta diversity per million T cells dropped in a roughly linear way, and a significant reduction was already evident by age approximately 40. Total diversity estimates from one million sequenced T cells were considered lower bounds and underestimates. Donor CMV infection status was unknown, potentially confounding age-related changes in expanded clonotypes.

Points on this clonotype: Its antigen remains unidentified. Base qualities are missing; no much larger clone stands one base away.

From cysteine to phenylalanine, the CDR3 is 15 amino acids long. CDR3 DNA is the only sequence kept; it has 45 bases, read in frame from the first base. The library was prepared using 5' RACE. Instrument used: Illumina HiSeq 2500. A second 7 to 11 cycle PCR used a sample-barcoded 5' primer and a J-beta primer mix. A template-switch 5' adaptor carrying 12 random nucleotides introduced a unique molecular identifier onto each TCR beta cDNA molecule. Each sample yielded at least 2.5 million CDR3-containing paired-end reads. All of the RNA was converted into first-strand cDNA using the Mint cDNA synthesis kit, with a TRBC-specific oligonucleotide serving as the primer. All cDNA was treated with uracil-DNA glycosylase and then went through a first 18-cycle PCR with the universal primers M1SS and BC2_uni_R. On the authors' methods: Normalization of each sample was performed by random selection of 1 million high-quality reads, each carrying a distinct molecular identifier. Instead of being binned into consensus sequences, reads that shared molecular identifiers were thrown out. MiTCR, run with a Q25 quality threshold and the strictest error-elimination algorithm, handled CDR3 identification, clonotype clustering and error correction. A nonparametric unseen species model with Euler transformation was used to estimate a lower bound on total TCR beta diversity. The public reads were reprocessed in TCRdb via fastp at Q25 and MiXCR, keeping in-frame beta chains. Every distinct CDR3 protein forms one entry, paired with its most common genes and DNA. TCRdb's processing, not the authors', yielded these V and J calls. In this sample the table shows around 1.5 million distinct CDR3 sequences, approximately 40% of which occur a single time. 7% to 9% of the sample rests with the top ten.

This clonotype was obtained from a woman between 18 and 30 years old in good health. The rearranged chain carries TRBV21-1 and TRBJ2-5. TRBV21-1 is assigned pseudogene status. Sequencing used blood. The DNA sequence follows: TGTGCCAGCAGCAAAGGTTCTCCGAAGCAAGAGACCCAGTACTTC. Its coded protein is CASSKGSPKQETQYF.